This T cell receptor beta chain was recorded in a study of response to subunit inactivated influenza vaccine. CDR1 LNHNV and CDR2 YYDKDF come from the germline V gene (reference sequence). The CDR3 is 16 amino acids. With 0 bases clipped from V and 7 bases from J, the junction kept 7 bases outside the gene matches. A single record per CDR3 protein comes from TCRdb applying MiXCR to the RT-PCR reads. There are 550,000 to 800,000 distinct CDR3 sequences in the sample; more than 15% occur only once, and 11% lies in the top ten. Study conclusions and caveats: The authors suggested that every seasonal influenza vaccination recruits few new T cells.

With regard to this clonotype: Its antigen is currently unknown.

The chain is built from TRBV15 and TRBJ1-4, with 8 bases that match TRBD1. Sample: PBMCs from blood, taken about 12 days after vaccination. The origin of this receptor is a man aged 50-60 years who received an inactivated influenza vaccine. CDR3 in amino acids: CATSRERTGWREKLFF. CDR3 bases: TGTGCCACCAGCAGAGAACGGACAGGGTGGCGTGAAAAACTGTTTTTT. Filled out from reference TRBV15 and TRBJ1-4, the complete variable domain reads DAMVIQNPRYQVTQFGKPVTLSCSQTLNHNVMYWYQQKSSQAPKLLFHYYDKDFNNEADTPDNFQSRRPNTSFCFLDIRSPGLGDTAMYLCATSRERTGWREKLFFGSGTQLSVL.